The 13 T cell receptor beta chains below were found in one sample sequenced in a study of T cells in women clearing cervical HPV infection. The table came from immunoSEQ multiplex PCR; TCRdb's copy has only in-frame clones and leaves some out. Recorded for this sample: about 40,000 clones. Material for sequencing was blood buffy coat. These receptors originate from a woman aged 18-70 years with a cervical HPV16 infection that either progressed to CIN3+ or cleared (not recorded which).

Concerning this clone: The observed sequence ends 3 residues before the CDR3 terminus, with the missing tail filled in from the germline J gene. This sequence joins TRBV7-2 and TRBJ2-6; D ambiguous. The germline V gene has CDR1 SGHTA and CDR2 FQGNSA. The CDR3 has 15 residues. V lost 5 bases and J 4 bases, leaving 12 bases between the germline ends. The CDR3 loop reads CASSPWATGANVLTF. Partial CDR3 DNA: TGTGCCAGCAGCCCCTGGGCAACCGGGGCCAACGTC. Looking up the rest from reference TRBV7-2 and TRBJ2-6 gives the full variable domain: GAGVSQSPSNKVTEKGKDVELRCDPISGHTALYWYRQSLGQGLEFLIYFQGNSAPDKSGLPSDRFSAERTGGSVSTLTIQRTQQEDSAVYLCASSPWATGANVLTFGAGSRLTVL.

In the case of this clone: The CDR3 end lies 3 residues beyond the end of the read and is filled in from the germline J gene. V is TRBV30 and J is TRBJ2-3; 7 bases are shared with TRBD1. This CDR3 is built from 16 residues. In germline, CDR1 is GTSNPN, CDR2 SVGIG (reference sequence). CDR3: CAWSVSGRGFDQAQYF. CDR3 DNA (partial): TGTGCCTGGAGTGTAAGCGGCAGGGGGTTCGATCAGGCG.

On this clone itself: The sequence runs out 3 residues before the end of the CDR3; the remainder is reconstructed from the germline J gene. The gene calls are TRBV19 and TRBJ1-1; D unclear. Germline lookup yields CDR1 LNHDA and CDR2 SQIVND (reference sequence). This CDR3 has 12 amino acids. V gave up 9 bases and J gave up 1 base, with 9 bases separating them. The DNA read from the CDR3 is TGTGCCAGCCTGGCGGGGAACACTGAA. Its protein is CASLAGNTE. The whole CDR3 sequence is CASLAGNTEAFF.

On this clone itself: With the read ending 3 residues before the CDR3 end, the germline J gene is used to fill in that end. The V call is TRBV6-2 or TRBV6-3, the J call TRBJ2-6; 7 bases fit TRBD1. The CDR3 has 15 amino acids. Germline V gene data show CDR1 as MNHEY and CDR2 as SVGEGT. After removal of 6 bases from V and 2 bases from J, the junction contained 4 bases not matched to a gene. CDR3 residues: CASRNGQAGANVLTF. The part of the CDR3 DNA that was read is TGTGCCAGCAGAAACGGACAGGCTGGGGCCAACGTC.

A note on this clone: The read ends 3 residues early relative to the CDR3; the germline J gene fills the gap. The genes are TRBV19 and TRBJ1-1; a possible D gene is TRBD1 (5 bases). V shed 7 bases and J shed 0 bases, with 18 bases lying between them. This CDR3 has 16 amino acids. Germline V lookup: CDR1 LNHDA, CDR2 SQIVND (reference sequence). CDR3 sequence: CASTPLGTGMNTEAFF. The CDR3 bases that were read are TGTGCCAGTACCCCTCTAGGCACAGGAATGAACACTGAA.

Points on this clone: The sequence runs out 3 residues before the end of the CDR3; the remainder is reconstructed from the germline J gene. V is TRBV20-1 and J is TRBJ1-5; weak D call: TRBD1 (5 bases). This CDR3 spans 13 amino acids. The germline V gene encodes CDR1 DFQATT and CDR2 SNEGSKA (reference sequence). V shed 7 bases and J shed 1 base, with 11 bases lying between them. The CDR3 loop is CSVAQGSNQPQHF. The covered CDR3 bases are TGCAGTGTTGCTCAGGGAAGCAATCAGCCC.

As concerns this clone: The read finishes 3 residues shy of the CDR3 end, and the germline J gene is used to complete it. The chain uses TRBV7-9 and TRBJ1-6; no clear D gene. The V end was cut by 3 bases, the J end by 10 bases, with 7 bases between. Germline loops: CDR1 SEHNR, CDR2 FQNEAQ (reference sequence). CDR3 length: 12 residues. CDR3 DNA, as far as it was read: TGTGCCAGCAGCTTTGCGAACTCACCC. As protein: CASSFANSP. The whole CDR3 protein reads CASSFANSPLHF. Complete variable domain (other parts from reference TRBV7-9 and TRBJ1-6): DTGVSQNPRHKITKRGQNVTFRCDPISEHNRLYWYRQTLGQGPEFLTYFQNEAQLEKSRLLSDRFSAERPKGSFSTLEIQRTEQGDSAMYLCASSFANSPLHFGNGTRLTVT.

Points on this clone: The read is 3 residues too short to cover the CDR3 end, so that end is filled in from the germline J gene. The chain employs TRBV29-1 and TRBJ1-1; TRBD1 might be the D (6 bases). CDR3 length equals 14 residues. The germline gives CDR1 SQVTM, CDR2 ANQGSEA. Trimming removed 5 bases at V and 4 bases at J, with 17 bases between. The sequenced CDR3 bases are TGCAGCGTTTTGACAGGCGGGAGGGGCACTGAA. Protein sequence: CSVLTGGRGTE. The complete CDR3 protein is CSVLTGGRGTEAFF.

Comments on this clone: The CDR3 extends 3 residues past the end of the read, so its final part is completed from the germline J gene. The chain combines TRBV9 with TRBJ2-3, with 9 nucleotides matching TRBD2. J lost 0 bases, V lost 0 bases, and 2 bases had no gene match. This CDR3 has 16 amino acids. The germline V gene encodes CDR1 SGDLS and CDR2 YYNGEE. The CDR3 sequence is CASSVGTSGSTDTQYF. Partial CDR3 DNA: TGTGCCAGCAGCGTAGGTACTAGCGGGAGCACAGATACG.

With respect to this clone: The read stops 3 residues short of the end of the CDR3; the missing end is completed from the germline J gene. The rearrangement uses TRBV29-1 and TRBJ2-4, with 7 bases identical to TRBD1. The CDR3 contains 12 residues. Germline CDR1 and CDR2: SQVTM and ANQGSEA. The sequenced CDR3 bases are TGCAGCGTTCAGACAGGGTCCTATGGT. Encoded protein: CSVQTGSYG. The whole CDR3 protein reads CSVQTGSYGQYF.

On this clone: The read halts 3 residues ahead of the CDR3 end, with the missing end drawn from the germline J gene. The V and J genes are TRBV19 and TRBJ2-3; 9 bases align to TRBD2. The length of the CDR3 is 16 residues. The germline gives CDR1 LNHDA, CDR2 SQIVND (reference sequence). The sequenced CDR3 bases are TGTGCCAGTAGTATTCCTCGCGGGAGGGCCGGAGAGACG. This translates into CASSIPRGRAGET. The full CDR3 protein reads CASSIPRGRAGETQYF. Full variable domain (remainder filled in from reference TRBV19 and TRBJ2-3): DGGITQSPKYLFRKEGQNVTLSCEQNLNHDAMYWYRQDPGQGLRLIYYSQIVNDFQKGDIAEGYSVSREKKESFPLTVTSAQKNPTAFYLCASSIPRGRAGETQYFGPGTRLTVL.

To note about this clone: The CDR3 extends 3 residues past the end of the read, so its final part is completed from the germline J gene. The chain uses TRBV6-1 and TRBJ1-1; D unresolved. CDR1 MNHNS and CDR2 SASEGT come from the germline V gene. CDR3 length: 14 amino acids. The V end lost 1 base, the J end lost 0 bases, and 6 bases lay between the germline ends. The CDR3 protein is CASSEGRVNTEAFF. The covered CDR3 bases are TGTGCCAGCAGTGAAGGACGGGTGAACACTGAA.

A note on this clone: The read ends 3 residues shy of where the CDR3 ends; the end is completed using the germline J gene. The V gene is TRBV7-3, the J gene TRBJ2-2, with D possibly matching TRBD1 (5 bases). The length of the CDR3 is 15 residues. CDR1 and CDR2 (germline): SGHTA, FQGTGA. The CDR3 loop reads CASSLTLSGANVLFF. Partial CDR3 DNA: TGTGCCAGCAGCTTAACGCTCTCTGGGGCCAACGTG.